This TCR beta chain was retrieved from a study of blood T cell repertoires in COVID-19. About the study: Acute and convalescent COVID-19 samples came from the United States, Italy and Spain. The cDNA or gDNA used as material had been derived from T cells, B-cell-depleted T cells, or PBMCs.

Germline V gives CDR1 MDHEN, CDR2 SYDVKM. The J segment lost 7 bases and the V segment lost 5 bases, leaving 5 bases of the junction unmatched. The CDR3 covers 15 residues. The table lists this clone with a few counts. Source study methods: Cell counts per sample came from amplifying reference gene primers. TCRdb keeps only in-frame clones here, not all; method: immunoSEQ multiplex PCR. D and trimming come from the DNA, and the V and J calls and clone size come from that table. The data show roughly 93,000 clones, with more than 65% seen just once and about 10% held by the top ten. V is TRBV28 and J is TRBJ1-6, with 10 bases matching TRBD1. Specimen: peripheral blood. The source of this sequence is an elderly woman with acute or convalescent COVID-19. DNA of the CDR3: TGTGCCAGCAGTCAGACAGGGGGCAAAAATTCACCCCTCCACTTT. Its protein product is CASSQTGGKNSPLHF.